This T cell receptor beta chain was obtained from a study of T cell repertoires in cytomegalovirus infection. This clonotype was observed a few times. Antigen: not known. TCRdb re-called the reads through MiXCR, storing one row per CDR3 protein. This sample has about 770,000 distinct CDR3 sequences, with about 27% found just once. This CDR3 region has 13 residues. Germline CDR1 and CDR2: MNHEY and SVGEGT. V lost 7 bases, J lost 1 base, and 8 bases lay in between. The rearrangement uses TRBV6-2 or TRBV6-3 and TRBJ1-5, with unresolved D. The TCR was taken from a human donor in good health (CMV status not recorded). Some clones in this sample may be carry-over from other donors' samples. The sequenced sample was cultured CD8+ T cells from PBMCs, obtained from culture after CMV antigen stimulation. The CDR3 DNA reads TGTGCCAGCAAGGATGTAAGCAATCAGCCCCAGCATTTT. Protein: CASKDVSNQPQHF.